Included here is one T cell receptor (beta chain) sequence, with context. What it recognizes is unknown. This sample was included in a study of T-cell memory formation after mild COVID-19. Study observations and caveats: Among CD4+ contracting clones, most were CM and EM, and CD8+ ones EMRA. The second-wave clones peaking on day 37 were not confirmed as SARS-CoV-2-specific.

TCRdb redid the calling of the 5' RACE reads with MiXCR, one entry per CDR3 protein. The table records around 150,000 distinct CDR3 sequences, 11% of them present only once. This sequence originates from a man younger than 35 who had mild COVID-19 (a few samples of this study predate the infection). Cell type and time point are not known. The sequencing input was PBMCs or a T cell subset sorted from them (not recorded which).

As DNA, the CDR3 is TGCGCCAGCAGCGCCGGACACGTCACCGGGGAGCTGTTTTTT. As protein: CASSAGHVTGELFF. The chain combines TRBV5-1 with TRBJ2-2; the D gene is possibly TRBD1 (5 bases). The V end lost 4 bases, the J end lost 4 bases, and 11 bases lay between the germline ends. The germline CDR1 and CDR2 sequences are SGHRS and YFSETQ. The CDR3 is made up of 14 amino acids.